Presented here are 21 T cell receptor beta chains from one specimen sequenced in a study of tumor and adjacent non-tumor tissue in lung cancer. The library came from three nested PCR rounds adapted from ARM-PCR protocols. TCRdb processed the multiplex PCR reads anew with MiXCR; each CDR3 protein has one entry. The sample records 110,000 or so distinct CDR3 sequences, around 80% being singletons. No cell sorting was done before RNA was extracted from the tissue. Sequenced: lung tumor tissue. These receptors were obtained from an older woman with non-small cell lung cancer.

A word on this clonotype: This likely comes from a read error, as the CDR3 has no conserved phenylalanine or tryptophan at its end. The V gene is TRBV11-3, the J gene TRBJ1-1; D unclear. The germline CDR1 and CDR2 sequences are SGHNT and YENEEA. The CDR3 runs to 13 residues. CDR3 in DNA: TGTGCCAGCATCTTAGTACAGAACACTGAAGCTTTCCTT. Its protein product is CASILVQNTEAFL.

About this clonotype itself: Compared with germline, one end of the junction differs, possibly owing to a read error. The J gene is TRBJ2-3, the V gene TRBV20-1, with D possibly TRBD2 on 5 matching bases. Looked up from germline, CDR1 is DFQATT and CDR2 is SNEGSKA (reference sequence). The CDR3 is 15 residues long. The chain's CDR3 is CSAVPLVGAVDRQYF. The CDR3 bases are TGCAGTGCTGTCCCCCTAGTGGGAGCGGTAGATAGGCAGTATTTT.

In the case of this clonotype: A read error may be the cause here, since a much bigger clone is one base away. The chain is built from TRBV6-6 and TRBJ1-5; D gene uncertain. The length of the CDR3 is 12 residues. The germline V and J ends were trimmed by 4 bases and 5 bases, with 6 bases remaining between them. The germline V gene has CDR1 MNHNY and CDR2 SVGAGI (reference sequence). The CDR3 loop reads CASSFSYQPQHF. CDR3 in DNA: TGTGCCAGCAGTTTCAGCTATCAGCCCCAGCATTTT.

The chain is built from TRBV13 and TRBJ2-6; 9 bases agree with TRBD1. The CDR3 spans 17 residues. Germline V CDR1 and CDR2: PRHDT, FYEKMQ (reference sequence). Unmatched junction bases numbered 12, after V lost 6 bases and J lost 6 bases. CDR3 amino acids: CASSRGQGTAVANVLTF. CDR3 bases: TGTGCCAGCAGTCGGGGACAGGGAACAGCTGTGGCCAACGTCCTGACTTTC.

This clonotype was recorded once. Relative to the germline gene, one junction end is altered; a read error may explain this. The chain combines TRBV29-1 with TRBJ1-5; D may be TRBD1 (6 bases). The CDR3 is 13 residues long. CDR1 SQVTM and CDR2 ANQGSEA come from the germline V gene. The CDR3 loop reads CNVEQGFNQPQHF. The CDR3 nucleotides are TGCAACGTTGAACAGGGATTCAATCAGCCCCAGCATTTT.

Concerning this clonotype itself: A read error may explain this, as a much larger clone is one base away. It is likely a read error, because the conserved phenylalanine at the end of the CDR3 is missing. The chain uses TRBV6-6 and TRBJ2-5; TRBD1 matches at 11 bases. Germline-derived CDR1 and CDR2 are MNHNY and SVGAGI (reference sequence). This CDR3 region has 14 residues. V shed 6 bases, J shed 5 bases, and the junction held 5 bases outside the gene matches. The CDR3: CASSGQGARETQYI. CDR3 DNA: TGTGCCAGCAGCGGACAGGGGGCTAGGGAGACCCAGTACATC.

On this clonotype itself: A junction boundary mismatches the germline segment, possibly from a read error. The chain is built from TRBV20-1 and TRBJ2-1; 8 bases agree with TRBD2. CDR1 DFQATT and CDR2 SNEGSKA come from the germline V gene (reference sequence). The CDR3 has 16 amino acids. CDR3 in amino acids: CSPGPLGTGGNDEQFF. In nucleotides, the CDR3 is TGTAGTCCTGGCCCCCTGGGAACGGGGGGGAACGATGAGCAGTTCTTC.

This clonotype was seen more than once but under ten times. The rearrangement links TRBV28 to TRBJ1-4; unclear D gene. CDR3 length equals 13 residues. Germline assignment: CDR1 MDHEN and CDR2 SYDVKM. Trimming pared 6 bases from V and 0 bases from J, leaving 5 bases between. CDR3 sequence reads: CASRETTNEKLFF. The DNA for the CDR3 is TGTGCCAGCAGAGAGACAACTAATGAAAAACTGTTTTTT.

Comment on this clonotype: At one of its ends the junction is not consistent with the germline gene, which may arise from a read error. The chain uses TRBV6-2 or TRBV6-3 and TRBJ2-7; D is possibly TRBD1 (5 bases). Germline V gives CDR1 MNHEY, CDR2 SVGEGT. CDR3 length equals 16 residues. The CDR3 nucleotides read TGTGCCAGCAGTTACTCGTTACAGGTTCCTTACTACGATCAGTACTTC. Its protein product is CASSYSLQVPYYDQYF.

With respect to this clonotype: Because the CDR3 is missing its conserved closing phenylalanine or tryptophan, this is likely a read error. The chain employs TRBV6-2 or TRBV6-3 and TRBJ2-7; D may be TRBD1 (6 bases). CDR3 length equals 17 residues. Germline loops: CDR1 MNHEY, CDR2 SVGEGT. Here the CDR3 reads CASSPPIHRDTRTKQYY. In DNA form, the CDR3 reads TGTGCTAGCAGCCCTCCGATACACCGGGACACCCGGACGAAGCAGTACTAC.

Note on this clonotype: A junction end diverges from the germline sequence, so it may reflect a read error. This sequence joins TRBV20-1 and TRBJ2-1; D remains ambiguous. The CDR3 contains 14 residues. Germline CDR1 DFQATT, CDR2 SNEGSKA (reference sequence). Written as DNA, the CDR3 is TGCGGTGCTTACCGTCAAAGGACCTCCAATGAGCGTTTCTTC. Translating gives CGAYRQRTSNERFF.

As concerns this clonotype: At one of its ends the junction is not consistent with the germline gene, which may arise from a read error. This chain uses TRBV11-3 with TRBJ2-3; D possibly uses TRBD1 or TRBD2 (7 bases each). The germline CDR1 and CDR2 sequences are SGHNT and YENEEA. The CDR3 sequence is 13 residues long. CDR3 nucleotide sequence: TGTGTCAGCAGATGGGACAGCGGGGATACTCAGTATTTT. The encoded protein is CVSRWDSGDTQYF.

With regard to this clonotype: The junction differs from germline at one of its ends, possibly a read error. The chain employs TRBV11-1 and TRBJ2-1; 8 nucleotides line up with TRBD1. Germline V gene lookup returns CDR1 SGHAT and CDR2 FQDESV (reference sequence). The length of the CDR3 is 15 residues. The CDR3 loop is CASSSSGTGFNEQFF. CDR3 DNA sequence: TGTGCCAGTAGCTCATCGGGGACAGGTTTCAATGAGCAGTTCTTC.

To note about this clonotype: This may be a read error, as it is one base from a much larger clone. The missing conserved phenylalanine or tryptophan at the end of this CDR3 makes a read error likely. This rearrangement joins TRBV30 to TRBJ2-6; D remains unclear. The CDR3 extends over 15 amino acids. V was trimmed by 0 bases and J by 2 bases, leaving 8 bases between them. Per germline, CDR1 GTSNPN and CDR2 SVGIG (reference sequence). CDR3 coding DNA: TGTGCCTGGAGTGTAGAGGTGGCTGGGGCCAACGTCCTGACTTCC. It codes for CAWSVEVAGANVLTS.

Comment on this clonotype: At one boundary the junction diverges from the germline segment, which might be a read error. The chain couples TRBV20-1 to TRBJ1-1, with 7 bases identical to TRBD1. Looked up from germline, CDR1 is DFQATT and CDR2 is SNEGSKA (reference sequence). The CDR3 totals 16 residues. The CDR3: CSAREATGISWTEAFF. CDR3 DNA sequence: TGCAGTGCTAGAGAGGCGACAGGGATTTCTTGGACTGAAGCTTTCTTC.

In regard to this clonotype: One end of the junction does not line up with germline, which may come from a read error. The chain recombines TRBV11-2 with TRBJ2-7; D possibly corresponds to TRBD1 (6 bases). Germline lookup yields CDR1 SGHAT and CDR2 FQNNGV. The CDR3 covers 12 residues. The CDR3 loop is CVRNITGYGQYF. The DNA for the CDR3 is TGTGTCAGGAACATAACAGGGTACGGGCAGTACTTC.

This clonotype is a singleton in its sample. A much larger clone sits a single nucleotide away, making a read error possible. The chain is built from TRBV28 and TRBJ1-2; the D gene is possibly TRBD1 (5 bases). CDR3 size: 13 residues. Germline CDR1 MDHEN, CDR2 SYDVKM. V dropped 6 bases and J dropped 10 bases, with 18 bases sitting between them. CDR3 sequence: CASRIGTHGAYTF. The CDR3 nucleotides read TGTGCCAGCAGAATCGGGACTCACGGGGCCTACACCTTC.

As for this clonotype: Being one base from a much bigger clone, this may be a read error. The CDR3 protein is CACAGTGRYEQYF. Here the CDR3 DNA reads TGTGCCTGCGCAGGGACTGGCCGCTACGAGCAGTACTTC. V usage is TRBV30 and J usage is TRBJ2-7, with TRBD2 as a possible D gene (6 bases). The CDR3 spans 13 residues. The V end was cut by 6 bases, the J end by 3 bases, with 15 bases between. The germline V gene has CDR1 GTSNPN and CDR2 SVGIG (reference sequence).

The CDR3 spells CAWSEKGTKAFF. CDR3 DNA: TGTGCCTGGAGTGAGAAGGGAACTAAAGCTTTCTTT. This sequence joins TRBV30 and TRBJ1-1; D is unresolved. Trimming took 1 base from V and 9 from J, leaving 12 bases between them. Germline CDR1 and CDR2: GTSNPN and SVGIG (reference sequence). The CDR3 consists of 12 residues.

This clonotype was recorded once. The conserved final phenylalanine or tryptophan is absent from the CDR3, which likely points to a read error. The DNA is omitted, as the CDR3 cannot be located on it reliably, and the CDR3 follows TCRdb's listing. The chain recombines TRBV12-3 or TRBV12-4 with TRBJ1-6; TRBD1 reflects the table's D call only, with no check against the DNA. The CDR3 contains 14 residues when both ends are counted. The CDR3 sequence: CASSPQGVTSHLQL.

The rearrangement uses TRBV7-2 and TRBJ1-6, with 8 bases that match TRBD1. Per germline, CDR1 SGHTA and CDR2 FQGNSA. J was trimmed by 11 bases and V by 4 bases; bases with no gene match: 13. The CDR3 extends over 16 amino acids. The CDR3 loop reads CASSSQPRTGLAPLHF. The CDR3 nucleotides read TGTGCCAGCAGCTCACAGCCCCGGACAGGGTTAGCACCCCTCCACTTT.